A selection of T cell receptor beta chains follows, all from one sample in a study of T cells in Graves' hyperthyroidism and ophthalmopathy. Each CDR3 protein is one row after TCRdb ran MiXCR on the multiplex PCR reads. The data show around 300,000 distinct CDR3 sequences, with roughly an eighth seen just once and 7.9% held by the top ten. Sequencing was done on a sample of blood. These receptors all stem from a woman aged 40 to 55 with Graves' hyperthyroidism. The CDR3 runs from the conserved cysteine through the conserved F or W.

v_call	cdr3_aa
TRBV6-1	CASTSASTDTQYF
TRBV20-1	CSAPGQNTEAFF
TRBV7-2	CASSLGGTGGKETQYF
TRBV12-3/TRBV12-4	CASSGRLVTSTDTQYF
TRBV30	CAWIKGGTDTQYF
TRBV30	CAWGQLVEQFF
TRBV11-2	CASSFAEGVAGELFF
TRBV10-3	CAIRGGQLLAGYNEQFF
TRBV19	CASIEAPGGLTGELFF
TRBV7-8	CASTRTGVSGNTIYF
TRBV28	CASGWTSASTGELFF
TRBV15	CATSRDQGGSMEQYF